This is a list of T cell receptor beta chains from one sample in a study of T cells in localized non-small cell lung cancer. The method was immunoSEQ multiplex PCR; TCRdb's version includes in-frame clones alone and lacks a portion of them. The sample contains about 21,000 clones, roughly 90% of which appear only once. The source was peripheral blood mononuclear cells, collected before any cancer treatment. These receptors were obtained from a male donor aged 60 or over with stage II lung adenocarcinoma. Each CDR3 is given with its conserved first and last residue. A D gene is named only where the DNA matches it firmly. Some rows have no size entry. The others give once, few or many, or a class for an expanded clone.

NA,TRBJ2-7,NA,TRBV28,TGTGCCAGCAGTTTAGGGTCACAGGGTGGCTACGAGCAGTACTTC,CASSLGSQGGYEQYF
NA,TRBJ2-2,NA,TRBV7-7,TGTGCTAGCAGCCCCTCGAGACCCGGGCACGGGGAGCTGTTTTTT,CASSPSRPGHGELFF
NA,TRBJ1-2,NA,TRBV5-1,TGCGCCAGCAGCTTGGCGTTGGGCAGGACCGCGGCTGGCTACACCTTC,CASSLALGRTAAGYTF
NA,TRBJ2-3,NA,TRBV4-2,TGTGCCAGCAGCCAAGACGGCCGCGGGGTCGGGACAGATACGCAGTATTTT,CASSQDGRGVGTDTQYF
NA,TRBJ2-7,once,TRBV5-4,TGTGCCAGCAGCCCAGCGGGCGCTGGGGGTCTAAACTCCTACGAGCAGTACTTC,CASSPAGAGGLNSYEQYF
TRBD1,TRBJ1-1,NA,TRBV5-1,TGCGCCAGCAGATACTACAGGGGGGAGAGCACTGAAGCTTTCTTT,CASRYYRGESTEAFF
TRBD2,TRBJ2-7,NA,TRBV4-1,TGCGCCAGCAGCCAAGAGGTGGCGCTAGCGGGAGGCCTGAGACCCTACGAGCAGTACTTC,CASSQEVALAGGLRPYEQYF
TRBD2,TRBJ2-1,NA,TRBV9,TGTGCCAGCAGCGTAAAGGGGAGGGCTAGCGGGACATCCTACAATGAGCAGTTCTTC,CASSVKGRASGTSYNEQFF
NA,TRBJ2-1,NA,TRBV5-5,TGTGCCAGCAGCTTGGTAGGGAGCTCCTACAATGAGCAGTTCTTC,CASSLVGSSYNEQFF
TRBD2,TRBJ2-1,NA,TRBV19,TGTGCCAGTATGAGTGGGGCTAGCGGGACTCATGAGCAGTTCTTC,CASMSGASGTHEQFF
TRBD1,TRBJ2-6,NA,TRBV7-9,TGTGCCAGCAGCTTAGCGCGGGGACAGGGGTCTGGGGCCAACGTCCTGACTTTC,CASSLARGQGSGANVLTF
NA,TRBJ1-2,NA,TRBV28,TGTGCCAGCACTGACCGGGTTGGAGGCTACACCTTC,CASTDRVGGYTF
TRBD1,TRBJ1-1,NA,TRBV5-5,TGTGCCAGCAGCAGACAGGGGGCTCCTATGAACACTGAAGCTTTCTTT,CASSRQGAPMNTEAFF
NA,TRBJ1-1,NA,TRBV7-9,TGTGCCAGCAGCGCCTTAGGAGGTAACACTGAAGCTTTCTTT,CASSALGGNTEAFF